The rows below give T cell receptor beta chains drawn from one sample of a study of OX40 agonist ivuxolimab in advanced cancers. The table came from immunoSEQ multiplex PCR; TCRdb's copy has only in-frame clones and leaves some out. The sample includes 63,000 or so clones, approximately 90% of them seen just once. Specimen: CD4+ or CD8+ T cells sorted from blood, collected in a trial of the OX40 agonist ivuxolimab. Receptors originate from an adult with an advanced solid tumor such as melanoma, head and neck, liver or kidney cancer. Both conserved end residues are part of each CDR3. The D gene is left open where the match is weak. Not every row has a clone size; where given, it reads once, few, many or a size class.

TRBJ2-2 large TRBV9 - TGTGCCAGCAGCGTAGGGATGTGGGGGACCGGGGAGCTGTTTTTT CASSVGMWGTGELFF
TRBJ1-1 - TRBV7-9 - TGTGCCAGCAGCTTCGGGACACTCTATGAAGCTTTCTTT CASSFGTLYEAFF
TRBJ2-4 - TRBV21-1 - TGTGCCAGCAGCAAATATATAGGCAGGGGGTCCAAAAACATTCAGTACTTC CASSKYIGRGSKNIQYF
TRBJ2-1 - TRBV11-2 TRBD2 TGTGCCAGCAGCTTAGATTCGGGGGGATACAATGAGCAGTTCTTC CASSLDSGGYNEQFF
TRBJ1-6 medium-sized TRBV7-9 - TGTGCCAGCAGCTTAGCGGGGACCCATAATTCACCCCTCCACTTT CASSLAGTHNSPLHF
TRBJ2-5 - TRBV5-3 - TGTGCCAGAAGCTTCCCCCGGGGGACACAAGAGACCCAGTACTTC CARSFPRGTQETQYF
TRBJ2-2 - TRBV4-1 TRBD2 TGCGCCAGCCGTGGACTAGGCCATGACACCGGGGAGCTGTTTTTT CASRGLGHDTGELFF
TRBJ1-4 once TRBV5-6 - TGTGCCAGCAGCTTGTACGTAGCAGGGGACTTGAGTGAAAAACTGTTTTTT CASSLYVAGDLSEKLFF
TRBJ1-2 few TRBV28 - TGTGCCAGCAGTTTACGGCTTCAAAGATTTATCTATGGCTACACCTTC CASSLRLQRFIYGYTF
TRBJ2-3 few TRBV2 TRBD1 TGTGCCAGAGGGACAGAAAACACAGATACGCAGTATTTT CARGTENTDTQYF
TRBJ2-3 - TRBV6-5 TRBD2 TGTGCCAGCAGTTATGCGGGGGGAATGGGAGATACGCAGTATTTT CASSYAGGMGDTQYF
TRBJ2-3 - TRBV11-2 - TGTGCCAGCAGCTTAACGGCTAGGGGGACAGATACGCAGTATTTT CASSLTARGTDTQYF
TRBJ2-7 - TRBV19 - TGTGCCAGTAGCTTCGGGATTGGGTACGAGCAGTACTTC CASSFGIGYEQYF
TRBJ2-7 - TRBV19 TRBD2 TGTGCCAGTAGTGGGGATTCCGGGACTAGCGGGAGTTCCTTCTACGAGCAGTACTTC CASSGDSGTSGSSFYEQYF
TRBJ2-2 - TRBV7-9 - TGTGCCAGCAGCTTCGGCCCTCCCACCGGGGAGCTGTTTTTT CASSFGPPTGELFF
TRBJ2-2 - TRBV11-2 TRBD1 TGTGCCAGCAGCTCCCCCGACAGGGGTAGGGACACCGGGGAGCTGTTTTTT CASSSPDRGRDTGELFF
TRBJ1-2 - TRBV7-2 TRBD1 TGTGCCAGCAGCCCCAACAGGGGGCTCGCTGGCTACACCTTC CASSPNRGLAGYTF
TRBJ2-5 - TRBV6-1 - TGTGCCAGCACGGGGCAGGCTCAAGAGACCCAGTACTTC CASTGQAQETQYF
TRBJ1-5 - TRBV28 - TGTGCCAGCAGGCATAGGCAGGTTAGCAATCAGCCCCAGCATTTT CASRHRQVSNQPQHF
TRBJ2-7 - TRBV30 TRBD2 TGTGCCTGGAGTGTACGGGGGGGTATGGGCTCCTACGAGCAGTACTTC CAWSVRGGMGSYEQYF
TRBJ2-2 - TRBV7-9 - TGTGCCAGCACCTCGCCGAACACCGGGGAGCTGTTTTTT CASTSPNTGELFF
TRBJ1-1 few TRBV7-9 - TGTGCCAGCAGCTTAGACTCGAGCACTGAAGCTTTCTTT CASSLDSSTEAFF
TRBJ2-4 - TRBV7-7 - TGTGCTAGCAGCTTAGGTGGTAGGCCGGCCAAAAACATTCAGTACTTC CASSLGGRPAKNIQYF
TRBJ1-3 - TRBV10-1 - TGCGCCAGCAGTGAGCCTTCACTCGGAAACACCATATATTTT CASSEPSLGNTIYF
TRBJ1-2 - TRBV7-9 TRBD1 TGTGCCAGCAGCACTACAGGGGCGCCTTGGGGCTACACCTTC CASSTTGAPWGYTF
TRBJ1-1 - TRBV19 TRBD1 TGTGCCAGTAGACAGGGGGTTGGCACTGAAGCTTTCTTT CASRQGVGTEAFF
TRBJ1-5 - TRBV4-3 - TGCGCCAGCAGCCAAGAATATCAGGGCACCCTTTATCAGCCCCAGCATTTT CASSQEYQGTLYQPQHF
TRBJ1-3 - TRBV4-2 - TGTGCCAGCAGCCAAGATCTTTCGGGCTCTGGAAACACCATATATTTT CASSQDLSGSGNTIYF
TRBJ2-7 - TRBV29-1 TRBD1 TGCAGCGTTGAGGGGACAGAGTATCCCTACGAGCAGTACTTC CSVEGTEYPYEQYF
TRBJ1-1 once TRBV20-1 - TGCAGTGCTGGCGAGAACACTGAAGCTTTCTTT CSAGENTEAFF
TRBJ1-4 - TRBV6-1 - TGTGCCAGCAGTGAATTAGGGGGTTATGAAAAACTGTTTTTT CASSELGGYEKLFF
TRBJ1-5 - TRBV4-3 TRBD1 TGCGCCAGCAGCCAAGATAGAGGACAGGGGGAATCCAATCAGCCCCAGCATTTT CASSQDRGQGESNQPQHF
TRBJ2-1 - TRBV4-2 - TGTGCCAGCAGCCAGTACCTAGGGATGTACAATGAGCAGTTCTTC CASSQYLGMYNEQFF
TRBJ2-3 - TRBV5-8 - TGTGCCAGCAGCGGGAGAGTTGTGGATACGCAGTATTTT CASSGRVVDTQYF
TRBJ2-7 - TRBV5-8 - TGTGCCAGCAGCTTACCTCCTTACGAGCAGTACTTC CASSLPPYEQYF
TRBJ1-2 - TRBV27 TRBD1 TGTGCCAGCAGTGGAATACAGGGGGCGCGAGACTATGGCTACACCTTC CASSGIQGARDYGYTF
TRBJ2-1 - TRBV27 - TGTGCCAGCAGTTTAACGAGGGGAAATGAGCAGTTCTTC CASSLTRGNEQFF
TRBJ2-1 - TRBV5-5 - TGTGCCAGCAGCCCGTGGGATGAGCAGTTCTTC CASSPWDEQFF
TRBJ1-2 - TRBV5-1 - TGCGCCAGTACCAGAGACCCCACAGGGTTAATTGGCTACACCTTC CASTRDPTGLIGYTF
TRBJ2-7 - TRBV19 - TGTGCCAGTAGTATGGGCAGGTACGAGCAGTACTTC CASSMGRYEQYF
TRBJ2-3 - TRBV6-1 TRBD2 TGTGCCAGCAGTGATCAACTGGCGGGAGGAGATACGCAGTATTTT CASSDQLAGGDTQYF
TRBJ1-1 - TRBV9 - TGTGCCAGCAGCCCCCCTCGGGGGAACACTGAAGCTTTCTTT CASSPPRGNTEAFF
TRBJ1-1 - TRBV7-9 TRBD1 TGTGCCAGCAGCTTAGGACAGGGGTTGAACACTGAAGCTTTCTTT CASSLGQGLNTEAFF
TRBJ1-2 - TRBV13 - TGTGCCAGTCCCCGCAGGGACCTTAACTATGGCTACACCTTC CASPRRDLNYGYTF
TRBJ2-1 - TRBV19 - TGTGCCAGTAGCAGGGGGCTTGGACTAGCCTACAATGAGCAGTTCTTC CASSRGLGLAYNEQFF
TRBJ1-4 once TRBV7-9 - TGTGCCAGCAGCTTATTACAGGTGGATGAAAAACTGTTTTTT CASSLLQVDEKLFF
TRBJ2-7 - TRBV4-2 - TGTGCCAGCAGCCAAGATCATGTGGGAGAAGAATTCGAGCAGTACTTC CASSQDHVGEEFEQYF
TRBJ2-7 - TRBV27 TRBD1 TGTGCCAGCAGCCACGGGGCAGGGGGCGGCTCCTACGAGCAGTACTTC CASSHGAGGGSYEQYF
TRBJ2-3 - TRBV9 - TGTGCCAGCAGCTCCGGGCCAAGCCCAAGCACAGATACGCAGTATTTT CASSSGPSPSTDTQYF
TRBJ2-7 - TRBV25-1 - TGTGCCAGCAGTGAAATGAGACTAGTCCCCTACGAGCAGTACTTC CASSEMRLVPYEQYF
TRBJ2-1 - TRBV7-9 - TGTGCCAGCAGCTTAGTCCTGGGAAACTACAATGAGCAGTTCTTC CASSLVLGNYNEQFF